These T cell receptor beta chains were read from a single sample in a study of Ad26.COV2.S vaccination and SARS-CoV-2 variants. Some clones are missing from TCRdb's copy, which holds only in-frame ones; the method was immunoSEQ multiplex PCR. The sample includes about 370,000 clones, about 85% of them seen just once. Sequences were derived from peripheral blood, sampled in a trial of Ad26.COV2.S vaccine versus placebo. These receptors all come from a person between 18 and 60 years old who received the Ad26.COV2.S COVID-19 vaccine or a placebo. CDR3s include the opening cysteine and the closing phenylalanine or tryptophan.

CDR3 length,V gene,J gene,CDR3 protein
15,TRBV19,TRBJ1-2,CASSISTGGNYGYTF
14,TRBV7-2,TRBJ2-7,CASSLERGAYEQYF
15,TRBV5-1,TRBJ1-6,CASSLQDMYNSPLHF
15,TRBV11-2,TRBJ1-2,CASSSLSGAGRGYTF
14,TRBV30,TRBJ2-7,CAWSTTPWGSEQYF
15,TRBV7-9,TRBJ2-7,CASSPRIAAGGEQYF
14,TRBV6-5,TRBJ2-7,CASSSGQGAYEQYF
13,TRBV11-2,TRBJ2-7,CAVRRLQGREQYF
17,TRBV2,TRBJ2-6,CASRETGWESGANVLTF
15,TRBV11-2,TRBJ2-1,CASSFQGLGNNEQFF